This T cell receptor beta chain was documented in a study of cytomegalovirus exposure and HLA in healthy donors. The study, taken as a whole, reports: Most subjects had HLA-A and HLA-B alleles reportedly predicted accurately by TCR beta sequences. A later analysis showed TCR association rates differing by HLA locus, peaking at DRB1 and lowest at HLA-C. In a later analysis, HLA-associated beta chains showed higher expansion and lower generation probabilities than comparable chains.

Germline V gene lookup returns CDR1 SGHTA and CDR2 FQGTGA. CDR3 length: 15 amino acids. V was trimmed by 4 bases and J by 5 bases, leaving 17 bases between them. Healthy individuals who donated bone marrow served as the donors. This PCR relied on a set of 60 Vbeta primers and 13 Jbeta primers. Here immunoSEQ multiplex PCR was the method, and the copy in TCRdb shows in-frame clones only, minus some. The repertoire includes roughly 150,000 clones, 73% of them detected once, and around 1.6% sits in the top ten. This clone was recorded once. Its antigen is not identified. The sample taken for sequencing was PBMCs. The V call is TRBV7-3, the J call TRBJ2-5; weak D call: TRBD1 (6 bases). This receptor was taken from a young woman in good health and CMV-seronegative. The CDR3 sequence: CASSSQAGVGETQYF. As DNA, the CDR3 is TGTGCCAGCAGCTCCCAGGCAGGGGTCGGGGAGACCCAGTACTTC. Combining the CDR3 with reference TRBV7-3 and TRBJ2-5 gives the whole variable domain GAGVSQTPSNKVTEKGKYVELRCDPISGHTALYWYRQSLGQGPEFLIYFQGTGAADDSGLPNDRFFAVRPEGSVSTLKIQRTERGDSAVYLCASSSQAGVGETQYFGPGTRLLVL.